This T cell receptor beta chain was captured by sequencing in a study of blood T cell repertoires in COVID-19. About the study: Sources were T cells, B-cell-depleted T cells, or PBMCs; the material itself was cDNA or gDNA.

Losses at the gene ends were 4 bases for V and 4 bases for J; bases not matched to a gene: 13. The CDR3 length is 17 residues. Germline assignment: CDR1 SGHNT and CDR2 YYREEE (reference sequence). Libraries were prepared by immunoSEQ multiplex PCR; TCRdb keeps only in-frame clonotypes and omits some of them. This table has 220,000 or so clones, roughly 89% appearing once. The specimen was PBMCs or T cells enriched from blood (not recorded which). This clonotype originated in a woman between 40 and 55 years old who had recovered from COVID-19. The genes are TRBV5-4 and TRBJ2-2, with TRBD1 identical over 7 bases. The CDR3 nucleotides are TGTGCCAGCAGCCCTGGACAGGACATAGGGGTCACCGGGGAGCTGTTTTTT. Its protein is CASSPGQDIGVTGELFF.